This note documents a single TCR beta chain sequence. Given a much more abundant clone one base away, this may be a read error. This specimen comes from a study of T cells of healthy individuals. CDR3 length equals 13 residues. Germline values: CDR1 SGHVS, CDR2 FQNEAQ. MiXCR, applied by TCRdb to the 5' RACE reads, yields one record per CDR3 protein. The profile shows 65,000 to 95,000 distinct CDR3 sequences, approximately 4.8% of them singletons. This chain joins TRBV7-8 and TRBJ1-2; D unresolved. The sequence was obtained from a female donor in good health. In DNA form, the CDR3 reads TGTGCCAGCAGCTCCCCCTCGGTCGCCCGGCCCAACTTC. Translated, it gives CASSSPSVARPNF. Full variable domain (rest looked up from reference TRBV7-8 and TRBJ1-2): GAGVSQSPRYKVAKRGQDVALRCDPISGHVSLFWYQQALGQGPEFLTYFQNEAQLDKSGLPSDRFFAERPEGSVSTLKIQRTQQEDSAVYLCASSSPSVARPNFGSGTRLTVV.